A selection of T cell receptor beta chains follows, all from one sample in a study of shared clonotypes between healthy human individuals. Data came from immunoSEQ multiplex PCR; TCRdb stores just in-frame clones and leaves some out. The data show 170,000 or so clones, 65% to 80% seen once. Material: memory CD4+ T cells sorted from blood. The receptor set was obtained from a man aged 25-40 years in good health. Both conserved end residues are part of each CDR3. Fields, in order: CDR3 length, clone size, D gene, V gene, CDR3 protein. The D gene is left open where the match is weak. Clone size is shown for a subset of rows, as once, few, many or a class of expanded clone.

>15|-|TRBD2|TRBV5-1
CASSPTGTSSETQYF
>16|-|TRBD1|TRBV5-5
CASSLQGASTPGSDFF
>13|-|TRBD1|TRBV6-1
CASDRTGGYEQYF
>15|-|-|TRBV27
CASSSAPGTYNEQFF
>19|-|TRBD1|TRBV30
CAWSVWGQGASGSLNEQYF
>13|-|-|TRBV7-7
CASSPGGYWTQYF
>15|-|TRBD2|TRBV4-3
CASSQGGTSRYEQYF
>15|-|-|TRBV11-2
CASRAWGRKDNEQFF
>15|-|TRBD1|TRBV27
CASSFMGQPENIQYF
>16|-|-|TRBV18
CASLTIRDALAGEQFF
>13|few|-|TRBV10-2
CASSSTRSYGYTF
>16|few|-|TRBV27
CASSRSASGTQETQYF
>15|-|-|TRBV9
CASSVGLPTNEKLFF
>15|-|TRBD2|TRBV7-8
CASSLLAGGQETQYF
>14|-|-|TRBV5-6
CASSFGVDPNTQYF
>16|-|-|TRBV4-3
CASSLIKGLSGPEQFF
>15|-|TRBD1|TRBV5-1
CASSHTGGPNEKLFF
>14|many|TRBD1|TRBV15
CATSQGQEQETQYF
>12|-|-|TRBV11-3
CASSLTDSPLIF
>14|-|-|TRBV7-2
CASSLAWLTYEQYF
>16|-|TRBD1|TRBV7-6
CASSFGTGGDTDTQYF
>16|-|TRBD2|TRBV4-1
CASSQGLAATYNEQFF
>13|-|-|TRBV21-1
CASGGRRGYEQYF
>15|-|TRBD2|TRBV5-1
CASHGSGSGTGELFF
>15|-|TRBD2|TRBV5-1
CASSAGLAGMDTQYF